The T cell receptor (beta chain) described here comes from a study of T cell responses to AZD1222 COVID-19 vaccine. Across the whole study: Second doses at about 4 or about 12 weeks were pooled.

TCRdb keeps only in-frame clones here, not all; method: immunoSEQ multiplex PCR. The repertoire has some 110,000 clones, 85% to 90% of them found once; the top ten carry about 5%. General study findings and limits: Targets within unmutated variant regions were reportedly found for nearly half of spike-specific TCRs. A mostly white British donor set with more females was recruited, and clonal diversity was possibly underestimated.

Trimming took 7 bases from V and 6 from J, leaving 16 bases between them. The CDR3 spans 13 residues. Germline V gene sequence: CDR1 SGHVS, CDR2 FQNEAQ. Note on this clone: What it recognizes is unknown.

This sample comprised peripheral blood, obtained on day 0 of AZD1222 vaccination. The sequence was obtained from an adult in good health. The genes are TRBV7-8 and TRBJ2-7, with D possibly TRBD1 on 5 matching bases. Written as DNA, the CDR3 is TGTGCCAGCACCCCCGGCAGGACATTCGAGCAGTACTTC. Protein sequence: CASTPGRTFEQYF.